Given below is one T cell receptor beta chain in context. Its antigen is currently unknown. The sample comes from a study of Ad26.COV2.S vaccination and SARS-CoV-2 variants. Overall study: Dosing was one shot or two shots 56 days apart. Whole-study results and caveats: Breadth of non-spike TCRs did not differ between vaccinees and placebo recipients. Vaccinees displayed broader spike-specific TCR repertoires than placebo recipients.

The CDR3 has 17 amino acids. Germline V lookup: CDR1 SGHTA, CDR2 FQGNSA. J was trimmed by 0 bases and V by 1 base; bases with no gene match: 3. Method: immunoSEQ multiplex PCR; TCRdb's copy keeps in-frame clones and lacks some. The repertoire holds a few hundred thousand clones, with around 93% as singletons. The treatment was: over 15 received Ad26.COV2.S at low or high dose, single or two shots; roughly five received placebo; per-sample allocation not given. Specimen acquisition occurred on day 63 following the initial vaccine or placebo injection. What was given as vaccine was an Ad26 vector encoding Wuhan-strain SARS-CoV-2 spike.

This sequence was found in a person aged 18-60 years who received the Ad26.COV2.S COVID-19 vaccine or a placebo. The material sequenced was peripheral blood, taken in a trial of Ad26.COV2.S vaccine versus placebo. The chain carries TRBV7-2 and TRBJ1-5; 10 nucleotides align to TRBD1. This CDR3 is CASSLGDRGNSNQPQHF. In DNA form, the CDR3 reads TGTGCCAGCAGCTTAGGGGACAGGGGCAATAGCAATCAGCCCCAGCATTTT.